The T cell receptor beta chain described here comes from a study of OX40 agonist ivuxolimab in advanced cancers. Germline V CDR1 and CDR2: MNHEY, SMNVEV (reference sequence). V dropped 4 bases and J dropped 4 bases, with 15 bases sitting between them. This CDR3 contains 15 residues. The repertoire was sequenced with immunoSEQ multiplex PCR; TCRdb's copy has only in-frame clones and lacks some. The table records 20,000 to 25,000 clones, under 90% of them present only once. Sample: CD4+ or CD8+ T cells sorted from blood, taken in a trial of the OX40 agonist ivuxolimab. The chain recombines TRBV27 with TRBJ2-3; D is unresolved. This sequence originates from an adult with an advanced solid tumor such as melanoma, head and neck, liver or kidney cancer. The CDR3 nucleotides read TGTGCCAGCAGTTCCGATTTTGCCCTGGCAGATACGCAGTATTTT. It codes for CASSSDFALADTQYF.